This T cell receptor (beta chain) was observed in a study of blood T cell repertoires in COVID-19. Study context: Sites across the United States, Italy and Spain contributed samples from acute and convalescent COVID-19. PBMCs, B-cell-depleted T cells, or T cells provided the cDNA or gDNA that made up the material.

Authors' methods: Amplified reference gene primers provided the basis for estimating nucleated cell counts. The assay was immunoSEQ multiplex PCR, and TCRdb's table has in-frame clones only and misses some. D and trimming were read from the DNA, whereas the V and J calls and clone size are those reported in that table. The sample lists under 300,000 clones, about 88% occurring once. The CDR3 covers 16 residues. V lost 2 bases, J lost 4 bases, and 15 bases lay in between. Germline CDR1 reads KGHSH; CDR2 reads LQKENI. This clonotype was sampled from a woman between 35 and 50 years old who had recovered from COVID-19. The chain links TRBV18 to TRBJ1-5; D is perhaps TRBD1 (6 bases). The sequenced material came from peripheral blood. The CDR3 DNA reads as TGTGCCAGCTCACCATTCCGGGATAGGGGGAATCAGCCCCAGCATTTT. Its protein is CASSPFRDRGNQPQHF.